The entry below describes one T cell receptor (beta chain). The target antigen is unknown. The CDR3 runs to 16 residues. V was shortened by 3 bases and J by 4 bases, with 18 bases between the two germline ends. Germline CDR1 and CDR2: LGHNA and YNFKEQ. The entry originates in a study of OX40 agonist ivuxolimab in advanced cancers. Looking at the study overall: Patients were infused with ivuxolimab every 2 weeks at 0.01 to 10 mg/kg. Antecedent anti-PD-1, anti-PD-L1 or anti-CTLA-4 therapy was permissible, with under 50% having received some.

Here immunoSEQ multiplex PCR was the method, and the copy in TCRdb shows in-frame clones only, minus some. The data contain tens of thousands of clones, about 90% of them singletons. Study-wide results and limits: Expansion of clones was among the lowest in partial responders at 0.1-3.0 mg/kg. Clonal expansion by week 6 occurred in CD4+ and CD8+ blood T cells (at 0.1 to 3.0 mg/kg).

V and J are TRBV4-2 and TRBJ1-2; D possibly corresponds to TRBD1 (5 bases). This TCR was sampled from an adult with an advanced solid tumor such as melanoma, head and neck, liver or kidney cancer. The source was CD4+ or CD8+ T cells sorted from blood, collected in a trial of the OX40 agonist ivuxolimab. The CDR3 DNA reads TGTGCCAGCAGCCAGAGCCCCGGGGCCTTTGGCTATGGCTACACCTTC. This codes for CASSQSPGAFGYGYTF.